A selection of T cell receptor beta chains follows, all from one sample in a study of blood T cell repertoires in COVID-19. Repertoires were generated with immunoSEQ multiplex PCR, while TCRdb's copy carries only in-frame clones and drops some. The data hold approximately 350,000 clones, with 88% observed a single time. Sequenced material: peripheral blood. The receptor source for this set is a woman in her 70s with COVID-19, enrolled during active disease. Each CDR3 is given with its conserved first and last residue. A D gene is named only where the DNA matches it firmly.

cdr3_length j_call v_call d_call cdr3_nt cdr3_aa
17 TRBJ2-2 TRBV7-6 TRBD1 TGTGCCAGCAGCCCAAGCGGGGACAGGGTTTTTGCCGGGGAGCTGTTTTTT CASSPSGDRVFAGELFF
12 TRBJ2-3 TRBV20-1 . TGCAGTGCTAGTATTGTTATTGATACGCAGTATTTT CSASIVIDTQYF
11 TRBJ1-2 TRBV18 . TGTGCCAGCTCCGATACGGATGGCTACACCTTC CASSDTDGYTF
16 TRBJ1-1 TRBV4-3 . TGCGCCAGCAGCCTTCTGGGGACTGACATGAACACTGAAGCTTTCTTT CASSLLGTDMNTEAFF
13 TRBJ2-5 TRBV3-1/TRBV3-2 TRBD1 TGTGCCAGCAGTAAGACAGGGGAAGAGACCCAGTACTTC CASSKTGEETQYF
14 TRBJ1-2 TRBV30 TRBD1 TGTGCCTGGAGTGATATGACAGGGTATAGTGGCTACACCTTC CAWSDMTGYSGYTF
15 TRBJ2-7 TRBV7-2 . TGTGCCAGCAGCATAGGAACAACCTTTTCCCACGAGCAGTACTTC CASSIGTTFSHEQYF
11 TRBJ1-1 TRBV3-1/TRBV3-2 . TGTGCCAGCAGCCGAGACACTGAAGCTTTCTTT CASSRDTEAFF
15 TRBJ2-3 TRBV5-1 . TGCGCCAGCAGCCTTGATAATACTAGGCTAGATACGCAGTATTTT CASSLDNTRLDTQYF
13 TRBJ1-5 TRBV30 TRBD1 TGTGCCTGGACGGACAGGCTAAATCAGCCCCAGCATTTT CAWTDRLNQPQHF
14 TRBJ1-2 TRBV18 . TGTGCCAGCTCACCCGGGGGGGTTGACTATGGCTACACCTTC CASSPGGVDYGYTF
14 TRBJ1-5 TRBV6-5 TRBD1 TGTGCCAGCAGTTCTACAGGGGGCTATCAGCCCCAGCATTTT CASSSTGGYQPQHF
14 TRBJ2-3 TRBV27 . TGTGCCAGCAGTTTAACAGGGACCGCAGATACGCAGTATTTT CASSLTGTADTQYF
13 TRBJ1-2 TRBV12-5 TRBD1 TGTGCTAGTGGTTTAACAGGGGGATATGGCTACACCTTC CASGLTGGYGYTF
17 TRBJ2-2 TRBV5-1 . TGCGCCAGCAGCTTGGATGATGCAGGGGAGAGTACCGGGGAGCTGTTTTTT CASSLDDAGESTGELFF
16 TRBJ1-4 TRBV21-1 . TGTGCCAGCAGCAAAGTGGGGGACAGGGGGAATGAAAAACTGTTTTTT CASSKVGDRGNEKLFF
14 TRBJ1-1 TRBV5-4 TRBD1 TGTGCCAGCAGCTTGTGGGGCAGGGGGACTGAAGCTTTCTTT CASSLWGRGTEAFF
16 TRBJ2-3 TRBV9 TRBD2 TGTGCCAGCAGCGAAGGGCTGGCGGGGGGGACAGATACGCAGTATTTT CASSEGLAGGTDTQYF
16 TRBJ1-1 TRBV4-1 TRBD1 TGCGCCAGCAGCCCAAACAGGGGGAGTATGAACACTGAAGCTTTCTTT CASSPNRGSMNTEAFF
13 TRBJ1-2 TRBV27 . TGTGCCAGCAGTTTGAGGGATAACTATGGCTACACCTTC CASSLRDNYGYTF
14 TRBJ2-1 TRBV10-3 TRBD2 TGTGCCATCAGTGACACAGCGAGGACTAGCGGGCAGTTCTTC CAISDTARTSGQFF
12 TRBJ1-2 TRBV12-3/TRBV12-4 . TGTGCCAGCAGCTCCGGGTCGGGGGAATACACCTTC CASSSGSGEYTF
15 TRBJ1-3 TRBV7-2 . TGTGCCAGCAGCTTAGGGGGGGGGCGAGGAAACACCATATATTTT CASSLGGGRGNTIYF